The T cell receptor beta chain described here comes from a study of shared clonotypes between healthy human individuals. Overall study findings and caveats: It was the non-shared clonotypes that had lower generation probabilities than clonotypes shared by all four donors. Genetic and exposure-history diversity was limited by the small donor number.

This CDR3 has 18 residues. V dropped 2 bases and J dropped 2 bases, with 18 bases sitting between them. Germline loops: CDR1 SNHLY, CDR2 FYNNEI. Note on this clone: Its antigen is undetermined.

Running of the assay took place at deep level. Only in-frame clones appear in the TCRdb table, and some are missing; sequencing was by immunoSEQ multiplex PCR. The data hold about 590,000 clones, with just under 97% observed a single time. Terminally differentiated effector memory CD45RA+ cells were excluded by CCR7 positive selection of CD45RO-negative cells. The TCR sequence derives from a woman younger than 45 in good health. The chain combines TRBV2 with TRBJ1-4; D may be TRBD1 (5 bases). Sequencing was done on a sample of naive CD8+ T cells sorted from blood. As DNA, the CDR3 is TGTGCCAGCAGTGAAAGCAGGGACGTGATTTCCACTAATGAAAAACTGTTTTTT. Translation gives CASSESRDVISTNEKLFF.